This paragraph reports one T cell receptor (beta chain). No antigen is known for it. Base qualities are not provided; no much larger clone lies one nucleotide away. The receptor library was made with RACE. Instrument on record: NextSeq 500. During library preparation, unique molecular identifiers were attached to individual cDNA molecules so that TCRs could be counted in a quantitative, reproducible way. From each blood RNA sample, both TCR alpha and TCR beta chains were sequenced. In the original analysis: A median of around 96,000 TCRs per sample was observed, with a range of roughly 20,000 to 700,000. V, J and CDR3 annotation of the TCR reads was performed with the Decombinator software suite. Every sample was subsampled to the same number of TCRs (28,000) for the PS versus PT1 abundance plots. Expanded TCRs were defined as absent before sensitization and observed at least eight times at the 2-week time point. TCRdb reprocessing: public reads trimmed at Q25 with fastp, clones called with MiXCR, in-frame beta chains kept. Each record represents a unique CDR3 protein, reported with the most common genes and DNA among its rows. The V and J calls come from TCRdb's annotation, not from the publication. The sample profile shows 300,000 to 350,000 distinct CDR3 sequences; around 7% of them were found once. The ten largest make up 8.4% of the sample.

This record belongs to a study of human T cells and chemical hapten exposure (dated by TCRdb to about 2021). Regarding the research as a whole: For sensitization, 2% DPC in acetone was applied to an approximately 2 cm by approximately 2 cm area of upper inner arm skin. Throughout the study period of around 25 weeks, patients also received therapeutic DPC doses to the scalp every week. Patch testing on the upper back used Finn chambers containing 0.01% DPC, with scoring done after 6 days according to International Contact Dermatitis Research Group standards. Alopecia areata with under or over 50% scalp involvement, alopecia totalis and alopecia universalis were represented in the patient cohort, which was mostly female. The libraries were sequenced as a pool, and the TCR yield per sample differed mostly because of small variations in library volumes within the pool. In alopecia patients, the study followed how the peripheral blood TCR repertoire changed in vivo over primary and secondary sensitization to diphenylcyclopropenone (DPC), a hapten. Blood samples were taken from patients before sensitization (week 0) and then at 2, 6 and about 24 weeks after DPC sensitization. Approximately 28 alopecia patients provided blood for TCR sequencing at one to four time points (pre-sensitization, 2, 6 and 24 weeks). The investigation overall reported the following: Because every patient had alopecia, a presumed autoimmune disease, the patients' immune response might differ from that of healthy individuals. Significantly more large CDR3 similarity clusters were formed by expanded TCRs than by pre-sensitization or healthy control sets, consistent with antigen-driven responses. Patch test score correlated positively with the number of PT1 expanded TCRs, reaching significance at thresholds 8, 16 and 32 but not at 4. Repeated subsampling changed both the strength of the expansion versus patch-test correlation and the threshold at which that correlation became significant. DPC sensitization did not change how many TCRs were above 1 in 1000 frequency, and no evidence was found of alterations in global repertoire structure.

The time point tag for this specimen amounts to: patch test 1, 2 weeks after DPC sensitization. The treatment or condition tag for this specimen amounts to: therapeutic diphenylcyclopropenone sensitization with weekly scalp DPC. At every patch-test visit, the blood draw took place before the patch test was put on. Eligible patients were aged 18 to 70, diagnosed with alopecia, deemed suitable for DPC therapy, and excluded if pregnant. Total RNA was isolated from unfractionated whole blood collected in Tempus Blood RNA tubes. The receptor was isolated from a woman aged 18-29 years with alopecia areata. Some clones in this sample may be carry-over from other donors' samples. Sequencing used whole blood, obtained in connection with sensitization to the hapten diphenylcyclopropenone (DPC).

The nucleotides read TGTGCCAGCAGTTTTCCCGGGACTAGCGGCTCCTACGAGCAGTACTTC. Protein translation: CASSFPGTSGSYEQYF. The sequence is built from TRBV28 and TRBJ2-7; 11 nucleotides in the junction match TRBD2. CDR1 and CDR2, per the germline V gene, are MDHEN and SYDVKM. The CDR3 sequence holds 16 residues, the cysteine and phenylalanine included. The only DNA kept is the CDR3, 48 bases in frame from the first base. The germline V end is reduced by 3 bases and the J end by 0 bases; junction bases left unmatched: 4.